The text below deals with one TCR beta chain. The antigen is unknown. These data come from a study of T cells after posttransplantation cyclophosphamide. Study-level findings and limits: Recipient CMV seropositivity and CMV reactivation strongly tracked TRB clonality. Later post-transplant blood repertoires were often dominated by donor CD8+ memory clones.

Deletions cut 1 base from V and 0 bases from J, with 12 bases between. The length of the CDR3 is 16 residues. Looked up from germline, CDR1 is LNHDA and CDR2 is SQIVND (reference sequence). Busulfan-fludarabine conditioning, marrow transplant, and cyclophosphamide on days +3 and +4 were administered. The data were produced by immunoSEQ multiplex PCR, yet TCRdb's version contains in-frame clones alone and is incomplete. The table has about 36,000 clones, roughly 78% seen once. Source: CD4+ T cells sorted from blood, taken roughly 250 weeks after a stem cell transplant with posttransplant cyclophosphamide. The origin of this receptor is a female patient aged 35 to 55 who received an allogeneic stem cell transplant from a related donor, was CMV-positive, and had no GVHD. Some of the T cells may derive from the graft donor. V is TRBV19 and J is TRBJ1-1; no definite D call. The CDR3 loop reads CASSIGSGGLNTEAFF. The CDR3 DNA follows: TGTGCCAGTAGTATAGGCTCTGGCGGGTTGAACACTGAAGCTTTCTTT.